This entry features one T cell receptor (beta chain) sequence. Its antigen is undetermined. The CDR3 spans 16 residues. Looked up from germline, CDR1 is LGHNT and CDR2 is FRNRAP. The ends lost 3 bases at V and 2 bases at J; junction bases unmatched: 9. This sample was taken from a study of OX40 agonist ivuxolimab in advanced cancers. Study summary: Every 2 weeks, ivuxolimab was infused into the patients intravenously at between 0.01 and 10 mg/kg. Among those enrolled, mean age was about 63 years (range roughly 23 to 79) and about 79% were male.

Study observations and caveats: There was clonal expansion of CD4+ and CD8+ blood T cells by week 6 at 0.1 to 3.0 mg/kg. Near-lowest levels of clonal expansion characterized partial responders at 0.1-3.0 mg/kg.

Generated by immunoSEQ multiplex PCR, the TCRdb table keeps only in-frame clones and is missing some. Of about 100,000 clones listed, 70% to 85% are singletons. J is TRBJ2-7 and V is TRBV12-5, with 8 bases matching TRBD1. The material sequenced was CD4+ or CD8+ T cells sorted from blood, taken in a trial of the OX40 agonist ivuxolimab. The origin of this receptor is an adult with an advanced solid tumor such as melanoma, head and neck, liver or kidney cancer. CDR3 protein: CASGFPRDRRAYEQYF. DNA of the CDR3: TGTGCTAGTGGTTTTCCGCGGGACAGGAGAGCCTACGAGCAGTACTTC.